This T cell receptor beta chain was obtained from a study of shared clonotypes between healthy human individuals. Overall study context: The composition of the donors was a couple of women and a few men aged 18 to 49. Every donor yielded three CD4 naive, three CD4 memory, two CD8 naive and one CD8 memory plate.

The trim removed 6 bases at V and 7 bases at J, leaving 12 bases unmatched. The germline CDR1 and CDR2 sequences are MDHEN and SYDVKM. CDR3 size: 16 residues. Evenly divided among several immunoSEQ plates was the genomic DNA of each subset. The protocol was immunoSEQ multiplex PCR, while the TCRdb copy is restricted to in-frame clones and leaves out a portion. The sample shows a few million clones, roughly nine tenths of them seen only once. This clone has just one count. The rearrangement links TRBV28 to TRBJ1-6; TRBD1 matches 7 bases. Sequencing input: naive CD4+ T cells sorted from blood. Subset noted: CD45RA+ positively selected. The clonotype was recovered from a young man in good health. The CDR3 nucleotides are TGTGCCAGCAGAGACTCCCGGACAGGCGGGAATTCACCCCTCCACTTT. The encoded protein is CASRDSRTGGNSPLHF.